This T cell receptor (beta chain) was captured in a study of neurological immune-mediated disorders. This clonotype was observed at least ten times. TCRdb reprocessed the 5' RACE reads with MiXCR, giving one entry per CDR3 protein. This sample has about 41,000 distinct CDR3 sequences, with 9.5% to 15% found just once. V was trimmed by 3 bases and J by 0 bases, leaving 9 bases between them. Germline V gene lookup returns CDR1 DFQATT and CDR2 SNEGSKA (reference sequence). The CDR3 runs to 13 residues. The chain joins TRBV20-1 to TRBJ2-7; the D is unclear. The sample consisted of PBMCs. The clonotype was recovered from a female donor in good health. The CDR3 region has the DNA TGCAGTGCTAGTGTTCGGAGCTCCTACGAGCAGTACTTC. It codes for CSASVRSSYEQYF.